A single sample gave rise to the 15 T cell receptor beta chains below, sequenced in a study of T cell responses to AZD1222 COVID-19 vaccine. Assay: immunoSEQ multiplex PCR; the TCRdb copy retains only in-frame clones and omits some. The sample contains about 170,000 clones, more than 80% of which appear only once. The specimen was peripheral blood, collected on day 0 of AZD1222 vaccination. These receptors all stem from an adult in good health.

The gene calls are TRBV19 and TRBJ1-5; 8 positions agree with TRBD1. There are 16 residues in the CDR3. CDR1 is LNHDA and CDR2 is SQIVND in the germline V gene (reference sequence). V was clipped by 3 bases and J by 10 bases; unmatched bases: 14. CDR3 DNA: TGTGCCAGTAGTATCGGGACAGGACCTTCCGAGGGACCCCAGCATTTT. This translates into CASSIGTGPSEGPQHF.

This chain connects TRBV18 to TRBJ2-7, with D possibly being TRBD1 or TRBD2 (5 bases each). The CDR3 runs 16 residues. Trimming shortened V by 2 bases and J by 4 bases, and 18 bases separated the two germline ends. Germline V lookup: CDR1 KGHSH, CDR2 LQKENI. This CDR3 reads CASSPAPTARGYEQYF. DNA for the CDR3: TGTGCCAGCTCACCAGCCCCGACAGCAAGAGGGTACGAGCAGTACTTC.

The rearrangement joins TRBV27 to TRBJ2-7; 7 bases map to TRBD2. The CDR3 consists of 15 residues. With V trimmed by 7 bases and J by 5 bases, 14 bases remained unmatched. Germline V gene lookup returns CDR1 MNHEY and CDR2 SMNVEV (reference sequence). The CDR3 DNA is TGTGCCAGCACCGACACCAGCGGGAACCCCCACGAGCAGTACTTC. Translating gives CASTDTSGNPHEQYF.

V and J are TRBV5-6 and TRBJ1-2; TRBD1 agrees at 10 bases. Germline lookup yields CDR1 SGHDT and CDR2 YYEEEE. The CDR3 is made up of 16 amino acids. The V segment lost 2 bases and the J segment 7 bases; nucleotides outside the gene matches: 11. DNA of the CDR3: TGTGCCAGCAGCTTAAGACGACAGGGGGCAATGACTGGCTACACCTTC. Its translation: CASSLRRQGAMTGYTF.

The chain links TRBV10-1 to TRBJ1-3, with TRBD1 matching over 9 bases. Germline CDR1 and CDR2: WNHNN and SYGVQD (reference sequence). Trimming cost V 8 bases and J 8 bases; bases outside gene matches: 13. This CDR3 comprises 15 residues. CDR3 nucleotides: TGCGCCAGCCCCTCCCCGGGACAGGGAGGGTACACCATATATTTT. It codes for CASPSPGQGGYTIYF.

The chain recombines TRBV28 with TRBJ2-1; 8 bases line up with TRBD2. V trimming: 3 bases; J trimming: 6 bases; junction bases outside the gene matches: 13. Germline V lookup: CDR1 MDHEN, CDR2 SYDVKM. CDR3 length equals 17 residues. The CDR3 DNA sequence: TGTGCCAGCAGTTTGTATTATGGGACTAGGACTGCCAATGAGCAGTTCTTC. Amino acid sequence: CASSLYYGTRTANEQFF.

This rearrangement joins TRBV20-1 to TRBJ2-4; no firm D call. The V and J ends lost 3 bases and 0 bases respectively, with 6 bases between them. CDR3 length equals 13 residues. CDR1 and CDR2 from the germline V gene are DFQATT and SNEGSKA (reference sequence). The CDR3 region is CSASSEAKNIQYF. The CDR3 region has the DNA TGCAGTGCTAGTTCAGAAGCCAAAAACATTCAGTACTTC.

The rearrangement joins TRBV6-1 to TRBJ1-5; TRBD1 agrees at 7 bases. The germline V gene encodes CDR1 MNHNS and CDR2 SASEGT. V was pared by 2 bases and J by 11 bases, with 12 bases of the junction left unmatched. The CDR3 totals 15 residues. CDR3 residues: CASSEFGQVVGAQHF. Written as DNA, the CDR3 is TGTGCCAGCAGTGAATTCGGACAGGTCGTTGGGGCCCAGCATTTT.

The V gene is TRBV27, the J gene TRBJ2-7, with TRBD2 matching 8 bases. CDR1 is MNHEY, CDR2 SMNVEV, per germline (reference sequence). The CDR3 length is 14 residues. V lost 3 bases, J lost 4 bases, and 5 bases stayed unmatched. The CDR3 nucleotides read TGTGCCAGCAGTTTTCTCCCTAGCGGGTACGAGCAGTACTTC. Translating it yields CASSFLPSGYEQYF.

V and J are TRBV2 and TRBJ2-3; 8 nucleotides agree with TRBD1. Germline V lookup: CDR1 SNHLY, CDR2 FYNNEI. Germline trimming cut 4 bases from V and 2 bases from J; bases unmatched to any gene: 5. This CDR3 has 15 amino acids. CDR3: CASSGQGLPTDTQYF. The CDR3, as DNA: TGTGCCAGCAGTGGACAGGGGCTTCCCACAGATACGCAGTATTTT.

This rearrangement joins TRBV10-3 to TRBJ2-7; D possibly corresponds to TRBD1 (6 bases). In germline, CDR1 is ENHRY, CDR2 SYGVKD. CDR3 length: 12 amino acids. Deletions cut 11 bases from V and 1 base from J, with 12 bases between. The CDR3 DNA is TGTGCCCTCGGACAGAATTCCTACGAGCAGTACTTC. It codes for CALGQNSYEQYF.

This clone was detected only once. J is TRBJ1-1 and V is TRBV3-1 (or the pseudogene TRBV3-2); D not certain. The CDR3 is made up of 13 amino acids. Trimming pared 2 bases from V and 6 bases from J, leaving 10 bases between. The V gene's germline CDR1 is LGHDT and CDR2 YNNKEL (reference sequence). For the CDR3, the DNA is TGTGCCAGCAGCCAAATCCCCCGGTCTGAAGCTTTCTTT. It codes for CASSQIPRSEAFF.

In this sample, this clone turned up once. The rearrangement uses TRBV6-5 and TRBJ2-5, with TRBD1 as a possible D gene (6 bases). Trimming removed 3 bases at V and 5 bases at J, with 13 bases between. The CDR3 totals 14 residues. Germline V gene lookup returns CDR1 MNHEY and CDR2 SVGAGI. CDR3 protein: CASSYSTGQETQYF. CDR3 DNA: TGTGCCAGCAGTTATTCGACAGGACAGGAGACCCAGTACTTC.

This rearrangement joins TRBV24-1 to TRBJ1-1; D uncertain. Germline lookup yields CDR1 KGHDR and CDR2 SFDVKD. This CDR3 has 12 residues. V dropped 0 bases and J dropped 7 bases, with 5 bases sitting between them. The CDR3 coding sequence is TGTGCCACCAGTGATTTGAAGGGTGAAGCTTTCTTT. It yields the protein CATSDLKGEAFF.

This CDR3 reads CASSQLAGGGYNEQFF. DNA for the CDR3: TGTGCCAGCAGCCAACTAGCGGGGGGCGGGTACAATGAGCAGTTCTTC. This sequence joins TRBV3-1 (or the pseudogene TRBV3-2) and TRBJ2-1; 11 nucleotides align to TRBD2. The germline V gene has CDR1 LGHDT and CDR2 YNNKEL (reference sequence). J gave up 4 bases and V 2 bases, and 4 bases lay outside the gene matches. This CDR3 has 16 residues.